The TCR beta chain described here comes from a study of T cell repertoires in cytomegalovirus infection. V lost 5 bases and J lost 5; bases outside the gene matches: 8. The CDR3 contains 15 residues. In germline, CDR1 is MNHEY, CDR2 SVGEGT. About this clonotype itself: Its antigen is undetermined.

TCRdb ran MiXCR on the reads and lists one entry per CDR3 protein. The table records 100,000 to 150,000 distinct CDR3 sequences, 20% to 30% of them present only once. The chain carries TRBV6-2 or TRBV6-3 and TRBJ2-1, with 8 positions matching TRBD2. The source of this sequence is a human donor in good health (CMV status not recorded). Some clones in this sample may be carry-over from other donors' samples. Specimen: PBMCs, sequenced either directly or after in vitro stimulation (not recorded which). The CDR3: CASSRPSGRHNEQFF. CDR3 nucleotides: TGTGCCAGCAGTCGCCCTAGCGGGCGTCACAATGAGCAGTTCTTC.